The source of this T cell receptor beta chain is a study of shared clonotypes between healthy human individuals. Germline V gene data show CDR1 as PRHDT and CDR2 as FYEKMQ (reference sequence). Unmatched junction bases numbered 9, after V lost 1 base and J lost 6 bases. The length of the CDR3 is 16 residues. This clone was observed a single time. This table comes from immunoSEQ multiplex PCR, and its TCRdb copy is limited to in-frame clones, with some not included. The table records some 1,400,000 clones, roughly 97% of them present only once. Sample: naive CD4+ T cells sorted from blood. Subset given: CD45RA+ positively selected. This clonotype originated in a man aged 30 to 45 in good health. The chain uses TRBV13 and TRBJ2-5, with 9 bases fitting TRBD2. CDR3 sequence reads: CASSLESSGSTKTQYF. The DNA for the CDR3 is TGTGCCAGCAGCTTAGAGAGTAGCGGGAGTACGAAGACCCAGTACTTC.